A single TCR beta chain is shown here with its context. The data stem from a study of blood T cell repertoires in COVID-19. As for the study in general: The United States, Italy and Spain were the sources of the acute and convalescent COVID-19 samples. Sample material is recorded as cDNA or gDNA derived from T cells, B-cell-depleted T cells, or PBMCs.

The germline V and J ends were trimmed by 6 bases and 2 bases, with 16 bases remaining between them. Germline values: CDR1 LGHDT, CDR2 YNNKEL (reference sequence). The CDR3 has 15 amino acids. Original handling: Reference gene primers were amplified, and this amplification served to estimate nucleated cell counts. The data were produced by immunoSEQ multiplex PCR, yet TCRdb's version contains in-frame clones alone and is incomplete. The V and J calls and clone size come from that table; D and trimming were worked out from the DNA. The sample includes around 140,000 clones, over 70% of them seen just once.

The specimen was peripheral blood. The receptor comes from a human donor in a cohort sampled during active COVID-19. The chain carries TRBV3-1 (or the pseudogene TRBV3-2) and TRBJ1-2, with D perhaps TRBD1 (6 bases). The CDR3 protein is CASSTTGLGNYGYTF. CDR3 nucleotide sequence: TGTGCCAGCAGTACAACAGGGTTAGGAAACTATGGCTACACCTTC.